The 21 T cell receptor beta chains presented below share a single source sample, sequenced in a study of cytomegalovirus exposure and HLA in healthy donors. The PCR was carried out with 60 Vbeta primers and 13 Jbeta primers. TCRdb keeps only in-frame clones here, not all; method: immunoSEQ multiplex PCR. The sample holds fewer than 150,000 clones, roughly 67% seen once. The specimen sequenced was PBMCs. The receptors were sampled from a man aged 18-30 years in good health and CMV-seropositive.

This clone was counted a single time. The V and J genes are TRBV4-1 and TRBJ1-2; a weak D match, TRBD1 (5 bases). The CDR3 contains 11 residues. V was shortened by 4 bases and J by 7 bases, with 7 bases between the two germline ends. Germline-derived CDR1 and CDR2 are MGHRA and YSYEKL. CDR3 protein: CASSLQGGYTF. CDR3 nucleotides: TGCGCCAGCAGCCTGCAGGGTGGCTACACCTTC.

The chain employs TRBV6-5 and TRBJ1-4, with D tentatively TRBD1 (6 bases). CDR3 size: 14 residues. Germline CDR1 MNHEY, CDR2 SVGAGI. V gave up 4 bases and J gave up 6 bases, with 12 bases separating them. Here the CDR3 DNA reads TGTGCCAGCAGTTTCGCAGGGGTCGATGAAAAACTGTTTTTT. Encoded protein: CASSFAGVDEKLFF.

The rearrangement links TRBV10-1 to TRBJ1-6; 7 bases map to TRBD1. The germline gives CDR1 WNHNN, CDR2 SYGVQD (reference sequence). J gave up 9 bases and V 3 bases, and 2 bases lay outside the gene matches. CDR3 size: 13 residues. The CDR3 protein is CASSEYRGSPLHF. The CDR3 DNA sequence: TGCGCCAGCAGTGAATACAGGGGTTCACCCCTCCACTTT.

Here the CDR3 reads CASAPGRQGYTF. In DNA form, the CDR3 reads TGTGCCAGCGCTCCGGGTCGGCAGGGCTACACCTTC. This chain uses TRBV28 with TRBJ1-2; the D is unclear. V dropped 8 bases and J dropped 8 bases, with 15 bases sitting between them. CDR1 MDHEN and CDR2 SYDVKM come from the germline V gene. This CDR3 spans 12 amino acids.

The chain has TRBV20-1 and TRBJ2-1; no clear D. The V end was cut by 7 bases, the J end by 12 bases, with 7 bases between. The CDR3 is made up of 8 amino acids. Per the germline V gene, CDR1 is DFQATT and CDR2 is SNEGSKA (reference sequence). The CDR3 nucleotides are TGCAGTGTTCCAGGGCAGTTCTTC. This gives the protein CSVPGQFF.

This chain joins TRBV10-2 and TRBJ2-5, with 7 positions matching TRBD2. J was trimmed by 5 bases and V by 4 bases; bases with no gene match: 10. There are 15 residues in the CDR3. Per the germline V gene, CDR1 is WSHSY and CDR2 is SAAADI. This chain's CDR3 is CASSGGSGLFETQYF. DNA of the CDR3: TGCGCCAGCAGTGGGGGTAGCGGGCTCTTCGAGACCCAGTACTTC.

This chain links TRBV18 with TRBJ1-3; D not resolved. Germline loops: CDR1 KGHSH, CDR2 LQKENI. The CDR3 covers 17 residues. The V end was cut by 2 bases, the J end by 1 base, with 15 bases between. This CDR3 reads CASSPAGRIYSGNTIYF. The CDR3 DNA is TGTGCCAGCTCACCAGCAGGAAGAATCTATTCTGGAAACACCATATATTTT.

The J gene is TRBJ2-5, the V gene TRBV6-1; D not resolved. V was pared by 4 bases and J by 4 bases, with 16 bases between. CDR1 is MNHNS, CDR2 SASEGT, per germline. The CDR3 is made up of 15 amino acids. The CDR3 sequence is CASSVDLARRETQYF. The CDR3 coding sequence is TGTGCCAGCAGTGTCGACCTTGCTAGGAGAGAGACCCAGTACTTC.

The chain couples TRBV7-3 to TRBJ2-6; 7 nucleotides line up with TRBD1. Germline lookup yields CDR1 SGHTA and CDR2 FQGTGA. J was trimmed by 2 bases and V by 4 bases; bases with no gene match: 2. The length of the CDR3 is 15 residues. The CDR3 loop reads CASSSQGAGANVLTF. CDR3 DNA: TGTGCCAGCAGCTCTCAGGGGGCTGGGGCCAACGTCCTGACTTTC.

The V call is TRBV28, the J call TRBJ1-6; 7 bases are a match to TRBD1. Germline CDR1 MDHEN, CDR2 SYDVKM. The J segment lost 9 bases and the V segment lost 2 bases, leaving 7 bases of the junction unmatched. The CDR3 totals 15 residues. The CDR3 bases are TGTGCCAGCAGTTTACCTGACAGGGTCGGTTCACCCCTCCACTTT. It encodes CASSLPDRVGSPLHF. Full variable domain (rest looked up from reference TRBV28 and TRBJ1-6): DVKVTQSSRYLVKRTGEKVFLECVQDMDHENMFWYRQDPGLGLRLIYFSYDVKMKEKGDIPEGYSVSREKKERFSLILESASTNQTSMYLCASSLPDRVGSPLHFGNGTRLTVT.

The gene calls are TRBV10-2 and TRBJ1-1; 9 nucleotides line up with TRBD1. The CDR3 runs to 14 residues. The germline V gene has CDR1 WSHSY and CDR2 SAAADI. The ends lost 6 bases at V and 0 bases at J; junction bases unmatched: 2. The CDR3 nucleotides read TGCGCCAGCAGAGGACAGGGGATGAACACTGAAGCTTTCTTT. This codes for CASRGQGMNTEAFF.

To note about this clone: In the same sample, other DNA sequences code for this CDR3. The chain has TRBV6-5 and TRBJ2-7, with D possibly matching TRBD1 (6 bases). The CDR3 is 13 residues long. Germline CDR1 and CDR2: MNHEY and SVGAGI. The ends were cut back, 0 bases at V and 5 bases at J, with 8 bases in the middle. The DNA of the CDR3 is TGTGCCAGCAGTTACTCGAGGGGGAACGAGCAGTACTTC. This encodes CASSYSRGNEQYF.

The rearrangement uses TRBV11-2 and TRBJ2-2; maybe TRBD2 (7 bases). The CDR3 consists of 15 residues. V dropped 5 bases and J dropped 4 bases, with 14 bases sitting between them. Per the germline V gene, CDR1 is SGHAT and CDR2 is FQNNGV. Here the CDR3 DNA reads TGTGCCAGCAGCCAGACGGGGGGCGTCACCGGGGAGCTGTTTTTT. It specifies CASSQTGGVTGELFF.

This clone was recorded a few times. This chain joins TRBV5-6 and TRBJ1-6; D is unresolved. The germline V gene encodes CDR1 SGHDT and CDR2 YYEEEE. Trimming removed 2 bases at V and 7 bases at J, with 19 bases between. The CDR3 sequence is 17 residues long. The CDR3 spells CASSFPGSLIQNSPLHF. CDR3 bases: TGTGCCAGCAGCTTCCCCGGGAGCCTGATCCAGAATTCACCCCTCCACTTT.

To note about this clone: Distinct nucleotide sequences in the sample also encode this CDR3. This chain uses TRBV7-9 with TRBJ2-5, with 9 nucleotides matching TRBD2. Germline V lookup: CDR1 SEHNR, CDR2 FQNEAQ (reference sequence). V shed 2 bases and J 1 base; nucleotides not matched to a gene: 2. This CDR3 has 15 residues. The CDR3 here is CASSLTTSGQETQYF. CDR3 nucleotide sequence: TGTGCCAGCAGCTTAACGACTAGCGGCCAAGAGACCCAGTACTTC.

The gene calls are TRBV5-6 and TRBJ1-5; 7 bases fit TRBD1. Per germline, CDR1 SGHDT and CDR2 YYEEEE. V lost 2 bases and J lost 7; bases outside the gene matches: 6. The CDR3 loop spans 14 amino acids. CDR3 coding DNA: TGTGCCAGCAGCTTCAGGGGGTTCGGCCAGCCCCAGCATTTT. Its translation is CASSFRGFGQPQHF.

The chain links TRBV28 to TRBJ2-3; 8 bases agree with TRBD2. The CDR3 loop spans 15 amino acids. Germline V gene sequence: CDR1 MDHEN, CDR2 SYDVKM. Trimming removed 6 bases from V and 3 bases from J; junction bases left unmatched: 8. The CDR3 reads CASSTSGLGTDTQYF. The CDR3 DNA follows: TGTGCCAGCAGCACCTCGGGACTAGGGACAGATACGCAGTATTTT.

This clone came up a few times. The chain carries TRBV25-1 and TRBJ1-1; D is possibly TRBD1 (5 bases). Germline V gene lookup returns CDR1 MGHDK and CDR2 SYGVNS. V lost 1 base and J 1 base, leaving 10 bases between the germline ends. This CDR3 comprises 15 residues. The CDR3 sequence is CASSESNRPNTEAFF. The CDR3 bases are TGTGCCAGCAGTGAATCAAACAGGCCGAACACTGAAGCTTTCTTT.

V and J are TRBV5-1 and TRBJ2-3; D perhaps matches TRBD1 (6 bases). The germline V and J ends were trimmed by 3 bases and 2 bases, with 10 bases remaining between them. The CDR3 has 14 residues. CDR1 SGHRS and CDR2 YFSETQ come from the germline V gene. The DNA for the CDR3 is TGCGCCAGCAGCTACGGGACACACACAGATACGCAGTATTTT. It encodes CASSYGTHTDTQYF.

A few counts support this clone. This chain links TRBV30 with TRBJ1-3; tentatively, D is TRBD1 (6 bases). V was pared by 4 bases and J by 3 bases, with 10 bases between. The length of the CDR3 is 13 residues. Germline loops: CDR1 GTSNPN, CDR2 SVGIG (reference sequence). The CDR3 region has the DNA TGTGCCTGGATGAGGGGGTATGGAAACACCATATATTTT. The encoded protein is CAWMRGYGNTIYF.

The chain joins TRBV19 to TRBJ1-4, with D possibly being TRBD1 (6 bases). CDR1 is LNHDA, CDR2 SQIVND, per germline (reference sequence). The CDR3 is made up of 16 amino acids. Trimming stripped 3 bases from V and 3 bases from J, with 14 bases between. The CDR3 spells CASSMGQGLANEKLFF. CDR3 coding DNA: TGTGCCAGTAGTATGGGGCAGGGGTTGGCTAATGAAAAACTGTTTTTT. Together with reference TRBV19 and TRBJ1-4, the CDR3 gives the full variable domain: DGGITQSPKYLFRKEGQNVTLSCEQNLNHDAMYWYRQDPGQGLRLIYYSQIVNDFQKGDIAEGYSVSREKKESFPLTVTSAQKNPTAFYLCASSMGQGLANEKLFFGSGTQLSVL.